This T cell receptor beta chain was retrieved from a study of T cell responses to AZD1222 COVID-19 vaccine. Study-wide results and caveats: No day 14 peak samples; only post-peak repertoires were characterized. Females made up more of the donors, who were largely white British, and clonal diversity may have come out too low.

V was trimmed by 3 bases and J by 3 bases, leaving 19 bases between them. The V gene's germline CDR1 is SGHRS and CDR2 YFSETQ. CDR3 length: 17 amino acids. On this clone: Its target is unknown.

Profiling relied on immunoSEQ multiplex PCR, and the TCRdb table lists in-frame clones only, not all of them. The sample consists of about 140,000 clones, around 90% of them appearing once. The V and J genes are TRBV5-1 and TRBJ2-1; D possibly corresponds to TRBD2 (5 bases). The sequenced sample was peripheral blood, obtained 28 days after the second dose of the MenACWY control vaccine. The sequence was obtained from an adult who received the MenACWY meningococcal vaccine as a control. For the CDR3, the DNA is TGCGCCAGCAGCTGGGGTAGCGCCTCCAGGAACTACAATGAGCAGTTCTTC. Translating gives CASSWGSASRNYNEQFF.